This is a list of T cell receptor beta chains from one sample in a study of T-cell reconstitution after alpha-beta-depleted transplantation in children. Each CDR3 protein is one row after TCRdb ran MiXCR on the PCR reads. The profile shows roughly 110,000 distinct CDR3 sequences, about 9.4% of them singletons. The starting material was PBMCs, obtained before TCRalphabeta/CD19-depleted stem cell transplant. The source of these receptors is a boy between 2 and 10 years old with acute lymphoblastic leukemia, due to receive a stem cell transplant. Both conserved end residues are part of each CDR3.

V gene	CDR3 protein
TRBV5-1	CASSPRGGGNTEAFF
TRBV28	CASRRTGTYEQYF
TRBV28	CASSLFTGNGNSPLHF
TRBV6-6	CASSGLKEQYF
TRBV12-3/TRBV12-4	CASSRAALGTEAFF
TRBV6-2/TRBV6-3	CASRHEGTGTQPQHF
TRBV28	CAIKGSTYEQYF
TRBV5-1	CASALAGDKYEQFF
TRBV2	CASSWQMYEQYF
TRBV6-5	CASSYGTGTPTDTQYF
TRBV20-1	CSARTQGASEKLFF
TRBV7-7	CASSLGVLPGETQYF
TRBV5-5	CASSPGPDRVGNIQYF
TRBV3-1	CASSQVGGTSGRTDTQYF
TRBV6-2/TRBV6-3	CASIPDRNENNEQFF
TRBV7-9	CASGDRQGGYEQYF
TRBV20-1	CSARGSEAFF
TRBV12-3/TRBV12-4	CASTGLGELFF
TRBV6-1	CASSERGLAGKYNEQFF
TRBV12-3/TRBV12-4	CASRLTPAQGIQYF
TRBV15	CATSPGLADTDTQYF
TRBV7-9	CASSLGNTLNTEAFF
TRBV29-1	CSVEPRSTDTQYF
TRBV27	CASRGEKPYGYTF